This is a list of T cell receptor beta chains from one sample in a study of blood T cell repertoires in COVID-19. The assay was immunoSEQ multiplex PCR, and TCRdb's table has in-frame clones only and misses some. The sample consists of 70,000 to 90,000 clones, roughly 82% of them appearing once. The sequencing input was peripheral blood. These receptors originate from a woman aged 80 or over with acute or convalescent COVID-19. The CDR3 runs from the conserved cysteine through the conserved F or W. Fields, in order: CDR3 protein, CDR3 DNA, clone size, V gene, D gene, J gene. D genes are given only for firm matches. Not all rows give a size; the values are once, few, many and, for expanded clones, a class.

CASSIGLAGEQFF | TGTGCCAGTAGTATAGGACTAGCGGGGGAGCAGTTCTTC | - | TRBV19 | TRBD2 | TRBJ2-1
CASSIGPGLSTYEQYF | TGTGCCAGTAGTATAGGCCCGGGACTGAGTACCTACGAGCAGTACTTC | - | TRBV19 | - | TRBJ2-7
CASSGQGFPYEQYF | TGCGCCAGCAGCGGACAGGGTTTCCCCTACGAGCAGTACTTC | - | TRBV5-1 | TRBD1 | TRBJ2-7
CASSHSTENTEAFF | TGTGCCAGCAGCCATAGTACCGAGAACACTGAAGCTTTCTTT | once | TRBV3-1/TRBV3-2 | - | TRBJ1-1
CASRTGIVTQYF | TGTGCCAGCAGGACAGGGATAGTAACGCAGTATTTT | few | TRBV2 | TRBD1 | TRBJ2-3
CASSEFTGDEQYF | TGCGCCAGCAGTGAGTTTACAGGGGACGAGCAGTACTTC | - | TRBV10-2 | TRBD1 | TRBJ2-7
CASSQPQDRPIYGYTF | TGCGCCAGCAGCCAGCCACAGGACAGGCCTATCTATGGCTACACCTTC | - | TRBV4-1 | TRBD1 | TRBJ1-2
CASSGQGITTTGELFF | TGTGCCAGTAGTGGACAGGGGATAACGACCACCGGGGAGCTGTTTTTT | - | TRBV19 | TRBD1 | TRBJ2-2
CASSLDSYGYTF | TGTGCCAGCAGTTTGGACAGCTATGGCTACACCTTC | once | TRBV28 | - | TRBJ1-2
CASSQARTTKNTEAFF | TGTGCCAGCAGCCAAGCAAGGACAACAAAGAACACTGAAGCTTTCTTT | - | TRBV3-1/TRBV3-2 | - | TRBJ1-1
CASSEEVGPLLKNTIYF | TGTGCCAGCAGTGAAGAGGTTGGGCCCCTTCTCAAAAACACCATATATTTT | - | TRBV6-1 | - | TRBJ1-3
CSAPRSGHSNEKLFF | TGCAGCGCGCCCAGATCGGGACACTCGAATGAAAAACTGTTTTTT | - | TRBV29-1 | - | TRBJ1-4
CASSSGTVSGRVYF | TGCGCCAGCAGCTCCGGGACAGTTAGCGGGAGGGTGTACTTC | - | TRBV4-1 | TRBD2 | TRBJ2-7
CASSLVTGTSDEQYF | TGCGCCAGCAGCTTGGTAACCGGGACTAGCGACGAGCAGTACTTC | - | TRBV5-1 | TRBD2 | TRBJ2-7
CSVESGPGEKLFF | TGCAGCGTTGAATCAGGGCCAGGGGAAAAACTGTTTTTT | - | TRBV29-1 | - | TRBJ1-4
CASSQGASGSYEQYF | TGTGCCAGCAGCCAAGGGGCTAGCGGGTCTTACGAGCAGTACTTC | - | TRBV3-1/TRBV3-2 | TRBD2 | TRBJ2-7
CASSESGGASSPLHF | TGTGCCAGCAGTGAATCGGGGGGGGCAAGTTCACCCCTCCACTTT | - | TRBV6-1 | - | TRBJ1-6
CASSLKQDYNEQFF | TGTGCCAGCAGCTTGAAACAGGATTACAATGAGCAGTTCTTC | - | TRBV5-4 | - | TRBJ2-1
CASSPWQSMNTEAFF | TGTGCCAGCAGCCCTTGGCAGTCCATGAACACTGAAGCTTTCTTT | - | TRBV27 | - | TRBJ1-1
CASSPTAREQYF | TGCGCCAGCAGCCCGACAGCCCGTGAGCAGTACTTC | - | TRBV10-2 | - | TRBJ2-7
CASSQTSGPWEQYF | TGTGCCAGCAGTCAGACTAGCGGTCCTTGGGAGCAGTACTTC | few | TRBV6-5 | TRBD2 | TRBJ2-7
CASSQGRGWYEQYF | TGTGCCAGCAGCCAAGGGCGGGGGTGGTACGAGCAGTACTTC | - | TRBV3-1/TRBV3-2 | TRBD2 | TRBJ2-7
CASSPGAYEQYF | TGTGCCAGCTCACCTGGAGCGTACGAGCAGTACTTC | - | TRBV18 | - | TRBJ2-7
CASSGGRDLSSYEQYF | TGTGCCAGCAGTGGAGGCCGGGACTTAAGCTCCTACGAGCAGTACTTC | - | TRBV25-1 | - | TRBJ2-7
CASSMPPNSGRAHYNEQFF | TGTGCCAGTAGTATGCCCCCGAATAGCGGGAGGGCTCACTACAATGAGCAGTTCTTC | - | TRBV19 | TRBD2 | TRBJ2-1
CASSSGDLNRAHSPLHF | TGCGCCAGCAGCTCGGGCGACCTTAACAGGGCCCATTCACCCCTCCACTTT | once | TRBV5-1 | - | TRBJ1-6
CASSPQGLSGEQFF | TGTGCCAGCAGCCCGCAGGGTTTATCGGGTGAGCAGTTCTTC | - | TRBV5-8 | - | TRBJ2-1
CASSLVSGGSYNEQFF | TGTGCCAGCAGCTTGGTTTCGGGGGGGTCCTACAATGAGCAGTTCTTC | - | TRBV5-4 | TRBD2 | TRBJ2-1
CASSVESGYGTQYF | TGTGCCAGCAGCGTAGAGTCAGGGTATGGGACCCAGTACTTC | - | TRBV9 | - | TRBJ2-5
CASSLVTTGAGETQYF | TGCGCCAGCAGCCTGGTAACCACAGGGGCGGGGGAGACCCAGTACTTC | - | TRBV5-1 | - | TRBJ2-5
CASLLGRDTQYF | TGCGCCAGCCTACTGGGCAGGGATACGCAGTATTTT | - | TRBV10-1 | - | TRBJ2-3
CASRAGASSPLHF | TGCGCCAGCAGAGCAGGGGCTAGTTCACCCCTCCACTTT | - | TRBV5-1 | - | TRBJ1-6
CASSLAIGTGIPYGYTF | TGTGCCAGCAGCTTAGCGATCGGGACAGGGATCCCCTATGGCTACACCTTC | - | TRBV7-9 | TRBD1 | TRBJ1-2
CASSLSGANTGELFF | TGCGCCAGCAGCTTGAGCGGAGCGAACACCGGGGAGCTGTTTTTT | few | TRBV5-1 | - | TRBJ2-2
CASSLAQGTGELFF | TGCGCCAGCAGCTTGGCACAGGGGACCGGGGAGCTGTTTTTT | - | TRBV5-1 | TRBD1 | TRBJ2-2
CATSGRPGLAGTYTGELFF | TGTGCCACCAGCGGACGTCCGGGACTAGCGGGAACGTACACCGGGGAGCTGTTTTTT | - | TRBV15 | TRBD2 | TRBJ2-2
CASNPTGGIGLEQFF | TGTGCCAGCAATCCTACAGGGGGGATCGGCCTTGAGCAGTTCTTC | once | TRBV28 | TRBD1 | TRBJ2-1
CASSYAGDYGYTF | TGTGCCAGCAGTTACGCAGGGGACTATGGCTACACCTTC | few | TRBV6-2/TRBV6-3 | - | TRBJ1-2